Below, 5 T cell receptor beta chains from the same sample are listed, as sequenced in a study of CD8 T cells in ankylosing spondylitis. Study findings and constraints: In ankylosing spondylitis blood, a motif of eight highly homologous TCR beta variants appeared characteristic.

TCRdb reprocessed the 5' RACE reads with MiXCR, giving one entry per CDR3 protein. The sample lists around 770,000 distinct CDR3 sequences; 19% were seen once. No antigen has been identified for these receptors. The material sequenced was blood, either unsorted or a sorted T cell fraction (not recorded which). The source of these receptors is a male donor with ankylosing spondylitis.

In its sample, this clonotype was seen a few times. The gene calls are TRBV11-2 and TRBJ2-7, with TRBD1 matching 10 bases. This CDR3 has 13 amino acids. The germline CDR1 and CDR2 sequences are SGHAT and FQNNGV. Unmatched junction bases numbered 7, after V lost 9 bases and J lost 5 bases. CDR3 loop: CASRQGARNEQYF. In DNA, the CDR3 is TGTGCCAGTAGACAGGGGGCGCGGAACGAGCAGTACTTC.

V and J are TRBV20-1 and TRBJ2-2, with 9 nucleotides matching TRBD2. There are 15 residues in the CDR3. With V trimmed by 1 base and J by 6 bases, 6 bases remained unmatched. The germline gives CDR1 DFQATT, CDR2 SNEGSKA (reference sequence). CDR3: CSARALAGVAGELFF. Written as DNA, the CDR3 is TGCAGTGCTAGAGCCTTAGCGGGAGTAGCCGGGGAGCTGTTTTTT.

The rearrangement joins TRBV10-3 to TRBJ2-7; maybe TRBD2 (6 bases). V gave up 3 bases and J gave up 5 bases, with 14 bases separating them. The CDR3 has 14 residues. Germline CDR1 is ENHRY and CDR2 is SYGVKD. The CDR3 spells CAISDLVGGNEQYF. The CDR3 DNA is TGTGCCATCAGTGATCTGGTGGGAGGAAACGAGCAGTACTTC.

This clonotype has more than one count but fewer than ten. The chain is built from TRBV12-5 and TRBJ2-2; D is unclear. V was clipped by 1 base and J by 1 base, with 7 bases between them. The CDR3 has 15 residues. CDR1 is LGHNT and CDR2 is FRNRAP in the germline V gene. CDR3 coding DNA: TGTGCTAGTGGTTTGGGGCTCTTGAACACCGGGGAGCTGTTTTTT. Translating it yields CASGLGLLNTGELFF.

The genes are TRBV12-3 or TRBV12-4 and TRBJ2-7, with 11 bases that match TRBD2. The ends lost 4 bases at V and 8 bases at J; junction bases unmatched: 16. CDR3 length: 17 residues. CDR3 coding DNA: TGTGCCAGCAGTTCCGGGACTAGCGGTGATCTGGTGGGGCAGCAGTACTTC. This encodes CASSSGTSGDLVGQQYF.